The rows below give T cell receptor beta chains drawn from one sample of a study of T-cell memory formation after mild COVID-19. TCRdb re-analysed the 5' RACE reads in MiXCR, keeping a single row per CDR3 protein. There are under 700,000 distinct CDR3 sequences in the sample; around 21% occur only once, and 9.5% to 15% lies in the top ten. Sequencing was carried out using PBMCs or a T cell subset sorted from them (not recorded which). The origin of the receptors is an adult woman who had mild COVID-19 (a few samples of this study predate the infection). Cell type and time point are not known. CDR3s leave out the opening cysteine and the closing phenylalanine or tryptophan. Fields, in order: V gene, J gene, clone size, CDR3 length, CDR3 protein. Expanded clones are given a class, and other clones once, few, many or no size at all.

TRBV2,TRBJ2-1,few,13,ASSGEPISGDEQF
TRBV20-1,TRBJ2-7,.,12,SARELAGGHEQY
TRBV9,TRBJ1-2,few,17,ASSPYSWTGNSINYGYT
TRBV5-1,TRBJ2-1,.,13,ASSLMSLRVNEQF
TRBV4-3,TRBJ1-2,few,18,ASRGRTIPGQRTSLCGYT
TRBV19,TRBJ2-1,many,13,ASSPTGGSYNEQF
TRBV5-1,TRBJ1-1,few,13,ASSLQGAIPNTAF
TRBV12-3/TRBV12-4,TRBJ2-5,.,14,ASTPRGGGARETQY
TRBV9,TRBJ2-1,.,14,ASSPPTSGTYNEQF
TRBV10-3,TRBJ2-3,few,16,AISAIAGGLTETDTQY
TRBV29-1,TRBJ2-1,few,14,SAEGLAGGSYNEQF
TRBV12-3/TRBV12-4,TRBJ2-5,few,11,ASSPGAQETQY
TRBV5-6,TRBJ2-7,few,11,ASSFVPSYEQY
TRBV19,TRBJ2-1,few,16,ASSIGLAGDLLGNEQF
TRBV2,TRBJ2-1,.,13,ASSVDRSSYNEQF
TRBV24-1,TRBJ1-2,.,12,ATSDRDPNYGYT
TRBV20-1,TRBJ1-2,few,11,SAVGQRLNGYT
TRBV6-1,TRBJ1-4,.,13,ASRINGASNEKLF
TRBV6-2/TRBV6-3,TRBJ2-3,.,12,ASGGTSTRDTQY
TRBV7-2,TRBJ1-4,.,14,ASSHRAPSTNEKLF
TRBV15,TRBJ2-1,.,11,ATSMGGGPEQF
TRBV5-1,TRBJ2-3,.,12,ATTSGRYTDTQY
TRBV29-1,TRBJ2-7,few,11,SVEDRTPYEQY
TRBV29-1,TRBJ2-7,.,13,SVRTSGTRAYEQY
TRBV7-2,TRBJ2-3,.,15,ASSLPLAGGLTDTQY
TRBV5-1,TRBJ2-3,few,13,ASINIAGSTDTQY
TRBV7-2,TRBJ2-1,few,14,ASSFPPPRAYNEQF
TRBV5-1,TRBJ2-3,few,13,ASSFRGYSTDTQY
TRBV3-1,TRBJ2-2,.,13,ASRELAGDTGELF
TRBV12-3/TRBV12-4,TRBJ1-5,.,11,ASMGYSNQPQH
TRBV5-1,TRBJ2-7,.,13,ASSPPGAHSYEQY